These T cell receptor beta chains were read from a single sample in a study of tumor-infiltrating lymphocytes in primary liver carcinoma. From the multiplex PCR reads, TCRdb called clonotypes with MiXCR, one entry per CDR3 protein. Of about 50,000 distinct CDR3 sequences listed, around 77% are singletons. The sequencing sample was made of liver tumor tissue from sampling region 5. The receptors come from a man aged 35-49 years with primary liver carcinoma and hepatitis B virus infection. CDR3s include the opening cysteine and the closing phenylalanine or tryptophan. D genes are given only for firm matches. A clone size is listed for some rows: how often the clone was seen (once, few, many), or a class if it is expanded.

>TRBJ2-3|TRBV4-3|.|TRBD2
CASSHDLPSGTSERVDTQYF
TGCGCCAGCAGCCATGATCTTCCCTCCGGGACTAGCGAGAGAGTAGATACGCAGTATTTT
>TRBJ2-5|TRBV5-1|.|TRBD1
CASSPDRVGQGTQYF
TGCGCCAGCAGCCCCGACAGGGTGGGGCAAGGGACCCAGTACTTC
>TRBJ1-5|TRBV18|.|.
CAISPGSGTHQPHHF
TGTGCCATCTCACCGGGATCGGGCACACATCAGCCCCATCATTTT
>TRBJ1-5|TRBV20-1|.|.
CSVRAGFNQPQHF
TGCAGTGTGAGGGCAGGGTTCAATCAGCCCCAGCATTTT
>TRBJ1-2|TRBV20-1|many|.
CSARWPSNYGYTF
TGCAGTGCTAGATGGCCCAGTAACTATGGCTACACCTTC
>TRBJ2-1|TRBV6-5|.|.
CASGLRKVAYNEQFF
TGTGCCAGCGGTTTGCGGAAGGTCGCCTACAATGAGCAGTTCTTC
>TRBJ2-1|TRBV6-1|many|TRBD2
CASSGGTSGFNEQFF
TGTGCCAGCAGTGGGGGGACTAGCGGGTTCAATGAGCAGTTCTTC
>TRBJ2-1|TRBV11-1|.|TRBD2
CASSAGGPNDQFF
TGCGCCAGCAGCGCGGGAGGGCCAAATGATCAGTTCTTC
>TRBJ2-5|TRBV29-1|once|TRBD1
CSVEADRVRTGTQYF
TGCAGCGTTGAAGCGGACAGGGTGCGAACAGGGACCCAGTACTTC
>TRBJ2-7|TRBV11-2|once|TRBD2
CASSSKGTSGRASYEQYF
TGTGCCAGCAGCTCTAAAGGTACTAGCGGGAGGGCTTCCTACGAGCAGTACTTC
>TRBJ2-6|TRBV11-2|.|.
CATQRPRSGANFLTF
TGTGCCACCCAGCGGCCTCGCTCTGGGGCCAACTTCCTAACTTTC
>TRBJ1-5|TRBV19|.|.
CASSSWGGRQPQHF
TGTGCCAGTAGTTCTTGGGGGGGTCGGCAGCCCCAGCATTTT
>TRBJ2-7|TRBV28|.|.
CASSPGLLMQYF
TGTGCCAGCAGTCCCGGACTGTTAATGCAGTACTTT
>TRBJ1-1|TRBV15|.|.
CATSSPDRQPNTEAFF
TGTGCCACCAGCAGCCCTGACAGACAGCCGAACACTGAAGCTTTCTTT
>TRBJ2-1|TRBV29-1|.|.
CSADLSRANTNEQFF
TGCAGCGCTGATCTTTCTAGGGCCAATACCAATGAGCAATTCTTT
>TRBJ2-7|TRBV11-2|.|TRBD1
CASSLRRTGENEEYF
TGTGCAAGCAGCTTACGAAGGACAGGGGAAAACGAGGAGTACTTC
>TRBJ2-3|TRBV10-3|.|.
CAVSEWIGSGTDTQYF
TGTGCCGTCAGTGAGTGGATAGGCTCTGGCACAGATACGCAGTATTTT
>TRBJ1-2|TRBV29-1|.|.
CNVEVHGPGIGYTF
TGCAACGTTGAAGTCCACGGACCCGGTATTGGCTACACCTTC
>TRBJ2-7|TRBV6-5|.|.
CVSRPDRIAFPLREYF
TGTGTCAGCAGGCCCGACAGGATAGCTTTCCCGTTAAGGGAGTACTTC
>TRBJ2-7|TRBV11-2|once|.
CANSSNRNPYEQYF
TGTGCAAACAGCTCTAACAGGAACCCCTACGAGCAGTACTTC
>TRBJ1-2|TRBV30|.|.
CAWSMTGLANHDYTF
TGTGCCTGGAGTATGACGGGTCTAGCTAACCATGACTACACCTTC
>TRBJ1-2|TRBV11-1|.|TRBD1
CAISRTGTVIANYDYTF
TGTGCCATCAGCCGAACGGGGACAGTAATAGCTAACTATGACTACACCTTC
>TRBJ2-3|TRBV10-2|.|TRBD2
CTSSELQGLASIDTHYF
TGCACCAGCAGTGAGTTACAGGGACTAGCTAGCATAGATACGCATTATTTT
>TRBJ2-1|TRBV5-1|once|.
CASRVGGDSRNEQFF
TGCGCCAGCAGAGTGGGGGGAGACTCCCGCAATGAGCAGTTCTTC
>TRBJ2-5|TRBV5-1|.|.
CTSSWDQETQYF
TGCACCAGCAGTTGGGACCAAGAGACCCAGTACTTC
>TRBJ1-1|TRBV6-5|.|TRBD1
CTVQQGWNIEAFF
TGTACCGTACAACAGGGGTGGAACATTGAAGCTTTCTTT
>TRBJ2-5|TRBV28|.|.
CASSTLTGKETQHF
TGTGCTAGCAGCACCCTGACTGGAAAAGAGACCCAGCACTTC
>TRBJ2-1|TRBV10-2|.|.
CANSESTRGQGF
TGCGCGAACAGTGAGTCGACTCGGGGTCAGGGCTTC
>TRBJ2-4|TRBV28|many|.
CASSQPDSIAKNIQYF
TGTGCCAGCAGTCAACCGGACAGTATAGCCAAAAACATTCAGTACTTC
>TRBJ2-5|TRBV7-8|.|.
CASSLVTTVLQETQYF
TGTGCCAGTAGCTTGGTAACGACAGTCTTACAAGAGACCCAGTACTTC
>TRBJ2-7|TRBV5-1|many|TRBD2
CASSPGLAGVNEQYF
TGCGCCAGCAGCCCTGGACTAGCGGGAGTCAACGAGCAGTACTTC
>TRBJ1-3|TRBV5-1|.|TRBD1
CASSLESQGGVGNTIYF
TGCGCCAGCAGCTTGGAGAGCCAGGGGGGAGTAGGGAACACCATATATTTT
>TRBJ2-1|TRBV5-1|once|TRBD2
CASSSGLSGGPNNEQFF
TGCGCCAGCAGCTCCGGACTATCGGGAGGACCAAACAATGAGCAGTTCTTC
>TRBJ2-7|TRBV5-1|many|TRBD2
CASTLGRASGTYEQYF
TGCGCCAGCACCTTAGGTCGGGCTAGCGGTACCTACGAGCAGTACTTC
>TRBJ2-2|TRBV29-1|.|.
CNVEDPRTGEVFF
TGCAACGTTGAGGACCCGCGAACTGGGGAGGTGTTTTTT
>TRBJ2-1|TRBV5-5|.|TRBD1
CASVREGQGDEQFF
TGTGCCAGCGTTCGGGAGGGACAGGGGGATGAGCAGTTCTTC
>TRBJ1-1|TRBV5-4|.|.
CASRSGGYMNTEAFF
TGTGCCAGCAGATCGGGGGGCTACATGAACACTGAAGCTTTCTTT
>TRBJ2-3|TRBV11-3|many|TRBD2
CASSPGGLQGGTQYF
TGTGCCAGCAGCCCGGGGGGACTCCAGGGCGGAACGCAGTATTTT
>TRBJ1-1|TRBV28|once|.
CASGWRGITEAFF
TGTGCCAGCGGTTGGAGGGGGATCACTGAAGCTTTCTTT